Below, one TCR beta chain is given with its context. The record originates from a study of blood T cell repertoires in COVID-19. The wider study: The samples span acute and convalescent COVID-19 from the United States, Italy and Spain. T cells, B-cell-depleted T cells, or PBMCs supplied cDNA or gDNA.

Profiling relied on immunoSEQ multiplex PCR, and the TCRdb table lists in-frame clones only, not all of them. The sample carries some 25,000 clones, approximately 81% recorded once. Germline CDR1 and CDR2: KGHSH and LQKENI. The CDR3 contains 15 residues. The V gene end was trimmed by 5 bases and the J gene end by 4 bases; junction bases not matched to a gene: 6. V usage is TRBV18 and J usage is TRBJ2-5; 11 nucleotides align to TRBD1. This clonotype was sampled from a human donor in a cohort sampled during active COVID-19. Sequences were obtained from peripheral blood. Written as DNA, the CDR3 is TGTGCCAGCTCAACCGTGGGGACAGGGGGAGAGACCCAGTACTTC. Its protein product is CASSTVGTGGETQYF.